Listed below are T cell receptor beta chains from one sample, sequenced in a study of shared clonotypes between healthy human individuals. Repertoires were generated with immunoSEQ multiplex PCR, while TCRdb's copy carries only in-frame clones and drops some. The table includes 500,000 to 650,000 clones, roughly four fifths detected once. Sequences were obtained from PBMCs. The source is a woman in her 40s in good health. Some clones in this sample may be carry-over from other donors' samples. CDR3s leave out the opening cysteine and the closing phenylalanine or tryptophan.

j_gene: TRBJ1-4; v_gene: TRBV6-1; CDR3aa: ASSRTVVEEKLF
j_gene: TRBJ1-1; v_gene: TRBV6-5; CDR3aa: ASSYSAGVNTEAF
j_gene: TRBJ1-1; v_gene: TRBV27; CDR3aa: ASRGRGLTEAF
j_gene: TRBJ1-3; v_gene: TRBV4-3; CDR3aa: ASSQDLGNPSSGNTIY
j_gene: TRBJ1-1; v_gene: TRBV28; CDR3aa: ASSLDAGKDEAF
j_gene: NA; v_gene: TRBV7-3; CDR3aa: ASSPHSGSEQF
j_gene: TRBJ1-1; v_gene: TRBV28; CDR3aa: ASSLPPTTGVNTEAF
j_gene: TRBJ2-1; v_gene: TRBV29-1; CDR3aa: SVVQVHEQF
j_gene: TRBJ1-4; v_gene: TRBV10-3; CDR3aa: AITGATNEKLF
j_gene: TRBJ2-7; v_gene: TRBV19; CDR3aa: ASSSLQGRSGEQY
j_gene: TRBJ2-2; v_gene: TRBV19; CDR3aa: ASSIVPLGGELF
j_gene: TRBJ1-2; v_gene: TRBV2; CDR3aa: ASSDLGGSYGYT
j_gene: TRBJ1-1; v_gene: TRBV25-1; CDR3aa: ASSESLGSLNTEAF
j_gene: TRBJ2-7; v_gene: TRBV9; CDR3aa: ASSVAPTELDEQY
j_gene: TRBJ1-4; v_gene: TRBV7-9; CDR3aa: ASSLGTTGGKLF
j_gene: TRBJ2-4; v_gene: TRBV10-2; CDR3aa: ASSERRLAKNIQY
j_gene: TRBJ1-2; v_gene: TRBV27; CDR3aa: ASSSSGTRYGYT
j_gene: TRBJ2-3; v_gene: TRBV11-2; CDR3aa: ASSSWPDHRTDTQY
j_gene: TRBJ1-3; v_gene: TRBV4-1; CDR3aa: ASSQDHSGNTIY
j_gene: TRBJ2-1; v_gene: TRBV27; CDR3aa: ASSPGPQSLSGQF
j_gene: TRBJ2-5; v_gene: TRBV15; CDR3aa: ATSSTQGVGETQY
j_gene: TRBJ2-3; v_gene: TRBV5-1; CDR3aa: ASSLRAGTDTQY
j_gene: TRBJ2-1; v_gene: TRBV7-6; CDR3aa: ASSLALAGEQF
j_gene: TRBJ2-1; v_gene: TRBV7-3; CDR3aa: ASSLTFAGQQF
j_gene: TRBJ2-3; v_gene: TRBV30; CDR3aa: AWSVIQGFGTDTQY
j_gene: TRBJ2-5; v_gene: TRBV4-2; CDR3aa: ASSRRTSGRFPSQETQY